This T cell receptor beta chain was identified in a study of vaccination and CD4 T cells after COVID-19. The overall study: Six male and four female convalescents took part, two of them Hispanic. Overlapping peptides of the spike proteins of SARS-CoV-2, HCoV-NL63, HCoV-OC43 and HCoV-229E were used for cell stimulation. Study conclusions and caveats: A median of around 86% of reactive clones, in convalescent patients, became evident only post-vaccination.

Sequencing of the DNA from cultured CD4+ T cells was carried out with the Oncomine TCR Beta short-read assay. Cultured CD4+ T cells were the source of extracted genomic DNA. One entry per CDR3 protein, called by TCRdb with MiXCR from the PCR reads. The sample records more than 6,500 distinct CDR3 sequences, about two fifths being singletons. About this clonotype itself: As yet, its antigen is unknown.

The treatment was: roughly 11-day PBMC culture with coronavirus spike peptide pools or control peptides (ViraFEST assay). It was before the COVID-19 pandemic (2011-2018) that the unexposed donor's CD4+ T cells were collected. Sequencing was performed on CD4+ T cells from blood, cultured in vitro. The receptor was isolated from a human donor in good health.

The CDR3 bases are TGTGCCAGCAGCCTATACACAGATACGCAGTATTTT. This translates into CASSLYTDTQYF. V and J are TRBV11-2 and TRBJ2-3; D gene ambiguous. V lost 5 bases and J 2 bases, leaving 5 bases between the germline ends. The germline CDR1 and CDR2 sequences are SGHAT and FQNNGV. CDR3 length: 12 amino acids.